These T cell receptor beta chains were read from a single sample in a study of cytomegalovirus exposure and HLA in healthy donors. This table comes from immunoSEQ multiplex PCR, and its TCRdb copy is limited to in-frame clones, with some not included. The sample has 130,000 to 150,000 clones, over 80% seen once; the top ten hold 2.9%. Sequencing was done on a sample of PBMCs. Receptors were obtained from a woman in her twenties or thirties in good health and CMV-seronegative. The CDR3 runs from the conserved cysteine through the conserved F or W. A D gene is named only where the DNA matches it firmly. Not every row has a clone size; where given, it reads once, few, many or a size class.

j_call v_call d_call clone_size cdr3_nt cdr3_aa
TRBJ1-3 TRBV29-1 TRBD1 . TGCAGCGTGTTAGAGGGGGCGAATACTGGAAACACCATATATTTT CSVLEGANTGNTIYF
TRBJ1-2 TRBV5-6 . few TGTGCCAGCAGCCAATCCTATGGCTACACCTTC CASSQSYGYTF
TRBJ1-6 TRBV5-1 TRBD1 . TGCGCCAGCAGCTTGCTAAGGGGACAGGGAGGCCGTAATTCACCCCTCCACTTT CASSLLRGQGGRNSPLHF
TRBJ1-2 TRBV5-1 . . TGCGCCAGCAGCCCAGGCGGGGAAGGGGTCCGGAACTATGGCTACACCTTC CASSPGGEGVRNYGYTF
TRBJ2-7 TRBV11-2 . . TGTGCCAGCAGCCGCCAGGGGCCCTCCTACGAGCAGTACTTC CASSRQGPSYEQYF
TRBJ1-1 TRBV5-5 . medium-sized TGTGCCAGCAGCCTGGTGAAGGGGGACACTGAAGCTTTCTTT CASSLVKGDTEAFF
TRBJ1-5 TRBV4-1 TRBD1 . TGCGCCAGCAGCCAAGAGAATCCAGGGGGCTATGGTCAGCCCCAGCATTTT CASSQENPGGYGQPQHF
TRBJ2-7 TRBV28 . . TGTGCCAGCACCCCGATCGGGACAACCTTTTCCTACGAGCAGTACTTC CASTPIGTTFSYEQYF
TRBJ2-3 TRBV2 . . TGTGCCAGCGCAGGGCTAGCGGCGTCTCCAGGGGCAGATACGCAGTATTTT CASAGLAASPGADTQYF
TRBJ1-1 TRBV4-1 . . TGCGCCAGCAGCCGCACCTGGCAGGGTTTTACTGAAGCTTTCTTT CASSRTWQGFTEAFF
TRBJ2-7 TRBV28 TRBD2 . TGTGCCAGCAGGGTAAGACCGGGACTAGCAGCAAGCTCCTACGAGCAGTACTTC CASRVRPGLAASSYEQYF
TRBJ2-7 TRBV4-2 TRBD2 . TGTGCCAGCAGCCTTTTCGGCGGGGCGGGAGTAACCTACGAGCAGTACTTC CASSLFGGAGVTYEQYF
TRBJ1-1 TRBV10-2 . . TGCGCCAGCAGTGAGTCGCGAGGGGGGAACACTGAAGCTTTCTTT CASSESRGGNTEAFF
TRBJ2-7 TRBV10-3 . . TGTGCCATCAGTGAGAGTACAGCAGCTGTGGAGCAGTACTTC CAISESTAAVEQYF
TRBJ1-4 TRBV30 TRBD1 . TGTGCCTGGGATGGACAGGGGAGGGGCGGGCGTAATGAAAAACTGTTTTTT CAWDGQGRGGRNEKLFF
TRBJ2-5 TRBV9 TRBD2 once TGTGCCAGCAGCGCCCGTAGAGGGGTTAGCGGGAGGTCTGGGGAGACCCAGTACTTC CASSARRGVSGRSGETQYF
TRBJ1-2 TRBV7-2 TRBD1 . TGTGCCAGCAGCCTCGGACAGGGGGCGGATGGCTACACCTTC CASSLGQGADGYTF
TRBJ2-3 TRBV5-1 TRBD1 once TGCGCCAGCAGCCCATTAGGGGGCGGATCTAGCACAGATACGCAGTATTTT CASSPLGGGSSTDTQYF
TRBJ2-7 TRBV29-1 . . TGCAGCGTAGAACTACAGGCCACCTACGAGCAGTACTTC CSVELQATYEQYF
TRBJ2-6 TRBV6-4 . . TGTGCCAGCAGTGAAAACAGCAGATCTGGGGCCAACGTCCTGACTTTC CASSENSRSGANVLTF
TRBJ2-1 TRBV30 TRBD1 . TGTGCCTGGAGTTCTTACCGGACAGGGAGCTCCTACAATGAGCAGTTCTTC CAWSSYRTGSSYNEQFF
TRBJ2-3 TRBV7-3 TRBD2 . TGTGCCAGCAGCTTAGGAGGGAGGGTAGATATGCAGTATTTT CASSLGGRVDMQYF
TRBJ2-2 TRBV30 . . TGTGCCTGGAGAAGTTGGCAGGATTGGACCGGGGAGCTGTTTTTT CAWRSWQDWTGELFF
TRBJ1-5 TRBV19 . . TGTGCCAGTAGTACATCGGGGGGGTGGGCGCATCAGCCCCAGCATTTT CASSTSGGWAHQPQHF
TRBJ2-7 TRBV18 TRBD1 . TGTGCCAGCTCACCCCGACAGGGGCCCTACGAGCAGTACTTC CASSPRQGPYEQYF
TRBJ1-2 TRBV7-2 TRBD1 . TGTGCCAGCAGAACGACAGGGGCGCCTGTCAACTATGGCTACACCTTC CASRTTGAPVNYGYTF
TRBJ2-2 TRBV6-1 TRBD1 . TGTGCCAGCAGTGGACGGACAGGTGCCACCGGGGAGCTGTTTTTT CASSGRTGATGELFF
TRBJ2-1 TRBV11-3 TRBD2 . TGTGCCAGCAGCCCGGCCCCGAGCGGGGGATTCGATGAGCAGTTCTTC CASSPAPSGGFDEQFF
TRBJ2-1 TRBV7-9 . . TGTGCCAGCAGCTTAGCGGCCAGGGTGTCCTACAATGAGCAGTTCTTC CASSLAARVSYNEQFF
TRBJ2-1 TRBV4-2 . . TGTGCCAGCAGCCCGGGGACAGAGCAGTTCTTC CASSPGTEQFF
TRBJ2-1 TRBV7-2 TRBD2 . TGTGCCAGCAGCACCACGGGGGGGCCTAACAATGAGCAGTTCTTC CASSTTGGPNNEQFF
TRBJ2-3 TRBV27 TRBD2 . TGTGCCAGCAGTTTTGACCTGGGGGGGAGCACAGATACGCAGTATTTT CASSFDLGGSTDTQYF
TRBJ2-3 TRBV5-4 TRBD1 few TGTGCCAGCAGCTTGGACAGGGGAAGGGGCACAGATACGCAGTATTTT CASSLDRGRGTDTQYF
TRBJ2-3 TRBV21-1 . once TGTGCCAGCCGCACCGGGAGCACAGATACGCAGTATTTT CASRTGSTDTQYF
TRBJ1-3 TRBV18 TRBD1 . TGTGCCAGCTCACCCTCGACAGGGGGAGCCTCTGGAAACACCATATATTTT CASSPSTGGASGNTIYF
TRBJ1-5 TRBV7-9 TRBD1 . TGTGCCAGCAGCCAGGGGACAGGGGAATCGCCCCAGCATTTT CASSQGTGESPQHF
TRBJ2-7 TRBV6-1 . . TGTGCCACCTCCCCCGTCGGGGAGGACGAGCAGTACTTC CATSPVGEDEQYF
TRBJ1-5 TRBV7-9 . . TGTTCCAGCAGCATGGTGGGGGGAAGCAATCAGCCCCAGCATTTT CSSSMVGGSNQPQHF
TRBJ1-3 TRBV7-2 . . TGTGCCAGCAGCCCGAGGGCGACATCGGGAAACACCATATATTTT CASSPRATSGNTIYF
TRBJ1-2 TRBV10-3 TRBD1 . TGTGCCATCAGTCCGACACAGGGGGCGGGCTATGGCTACACCTTC CAISPTQGAGYGYTF
TRBJ2-7 TRBV29-1 . . TGCAGCGTTGCGCGTCAGGACAGCGTGACCTACGAGCAGTACTTC CSVARQDSVTYEQYF
TRBJ2-2 TRBV7-3 . once TGTGCCAGCAGCTTAATGGCGGGGCCGAACACCGGGGAGCTGTTTTTT CASSLMAGPNTGELFF
TRBJ2-1 TRBV15 TRBD1 . TGTGCCACCAGCCTCGGACAGGCGTACAATGAGCAGTTCTTC CATSLGQAYNEQFF
TRBJ1-1 TRBV19 . . TGTGCCAGTAGCCCCACGAGGGAAGAGACGACTGAAGCTTTCTTT CASSPTREETTEAFF
TRBJ1-2 TRBV19 . . TGTGCCAGTAGTCTTTCAACAGAATACTATGGCTACACCTTC CASSLSTEYYGYTF
TRBJ2-7 TRBV7-9 . . TGTGCCAGCAGCCTAGCCCGGGAGTTTTCCTACGAGCAGTACTTC CASSLAREFSYEQYF
TRBJ2-3 TRBV6-6 . . TGTGCCAGCAGTACGTTAAGGGGTTCGGATACGCAGTATTTT CASSTLRGSDTQYF
TRBJ2-1 TRBV5-1 TRBD2 . TGCGCCAGCAGCTGGAGCGGGGTCGATGAGCAGTTCTTC CASSWSGVDEQFF
TRBJ1-2 TRBV7-9 . . TGTGCCAGCAGGGACGGGGAGAATAACTATGGCTACACCTTC CASRDGENNYGYTF
TRBJ2-5 TRBV4-1 TRBD1 . TGCGCCAGCAGCCAAGGAGACAGGGGGCCCGGGACCCAGTACTTC CASSQGDRGPGTQYF
TRBJ1-2 TRBV30 . . TGTGCCTGGAGGGGCGGAGGGAGAGGGGGCTACACCTTC CAWRGGGRGGYTF
TRBJ2-7 TRBV19 TRBD2 . TGTGCCAGTAGCACAACTAGCGGGTCCTACGAGCAGTACTTC CASSTTSGSYEQYF
TRBJ2-1 TRBV7-3 . once TGTGCCAGCAGCACACAGGGCCATGAGCAGTTCTTC CASSTQGHEQFF
TRBJ1-6 TRBV5-1 . . TGCGCCAGCAGCTTGGGAAGTACAGATTCACCCCTCCACTTT CASSLGSTDSPLHF
TRBJ2-7 TRBV2 TRBD2 . TGTGCCAGCAGTTTTCACGGCGGGAGAGGAAACTACGAGCAGTACTTC CASSFHGGRGNYEQYF
TRBJ2-4 TRBV11-2 TRBD1 few TGTGCCAGCAGGACAGGGGGCAAAAACATTCAGTACTTC CASRTGGKNIQYF
TRBJ2-2 TRBV4-3 . few TGCGCCAGCAGCCAGCGGGGGACAGGCGGGGAGCTGTTTTTT CASSQRGTGGELFF
TRBJ2-7 TRBV27 . . TGTGCCAGCAGTTTCGAGTCAGGGATCCCCTACGAGCAGTACTTC CASSFESGIPYEQYF
TRBJ1-1 TRBV2 . . TGTGCCATCAAAAAAGCAGAAACAGGTTACACTGAAGCTTTCTTT CAIKKAETGYTEAFF
TRBJ2-5 TRBV2 TRBD2 . TGTGCCTGTATGCGCGGGGGGGTACAAGAGACCCAGTACTTC CACMRGGVQETQYF